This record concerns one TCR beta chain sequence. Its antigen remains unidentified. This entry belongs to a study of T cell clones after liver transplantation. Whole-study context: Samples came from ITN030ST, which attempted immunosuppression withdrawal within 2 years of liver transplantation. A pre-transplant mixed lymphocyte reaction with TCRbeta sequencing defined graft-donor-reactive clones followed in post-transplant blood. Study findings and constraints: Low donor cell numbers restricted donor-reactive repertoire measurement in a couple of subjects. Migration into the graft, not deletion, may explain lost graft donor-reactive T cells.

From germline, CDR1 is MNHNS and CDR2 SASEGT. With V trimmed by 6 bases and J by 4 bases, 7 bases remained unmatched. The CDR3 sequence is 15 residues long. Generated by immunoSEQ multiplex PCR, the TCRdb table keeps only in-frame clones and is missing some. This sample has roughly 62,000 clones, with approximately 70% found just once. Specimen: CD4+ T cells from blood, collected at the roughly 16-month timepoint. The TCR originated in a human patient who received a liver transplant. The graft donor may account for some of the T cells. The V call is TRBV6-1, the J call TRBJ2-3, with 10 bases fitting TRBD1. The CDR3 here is CASRPGTGVPDTQYF. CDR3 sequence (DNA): TGTGCCAGCAGACCCGGGACAGGGGTTCCAGATACGCAGTATTTT.